These 23 T cell receptor beta chains were sequenced from one sample in a study of OX40 agonist ivuxolimab in advanced cancers. Assay used: immunoSEQ multiplex PCR; TCRdb lists only in-frame clones, some missing. The top ten hold 4% to 6% of the sample, which has under 50,000 clones, roughly 80% seen once. The sample here was CD4+ or CD8+ T cells sorted from blood, taken in a trial of the OX40 agonist ivuxolimab. The receptors were sampled from an adult with an advanced solid tumor such as melanoma, head and neck, liver or kidney cancer.

The chain employs TRBV5-1 and TRBJ2-7; a possible D gene is TRBD2 (5 bases). This CDR3 region has 14 residues. Deletions cut 1 base from V and 4 bases from J, with 12 bases between. CDR1 is SGHRS and CDR2 is YFSETQ in the germline V gene. CDR3 residues: CASSLYQTKYEQYF. CDR3 nucleotide sequence: TGCGCCAGCAGCTTGTATCAGACTAAATACGAGCAGTACTTC. Combining the CDR3 with reference TRBV5-1 and TRBJ2-7 gives the whole variable domain KAGVTQTPRYLIKTRGQQVTLSCSPISGHRSVSWYQQTPGQGLQFLFEYFSETQRNKGNFPGRFSGRQFSNSRSEMNVSTLELGDSALYLCASSLYQTKYEQYFGPGTRLTVT.

The V call is TRBV5-1, the J call TRBJ1-1; no firm D call. Trimming removed 7 bases from V and 0 bases from J, with 7 bases in between. The CDR3 is made up of 12 amino acids. The germline CDR1 and CDR2 sequences are SGHRS and YFSETQ. CDR3 loop: CASCDLNTEAFF. CDR3 DNA sequence: TGCGCCAGCTGCGACTTGAACACTGAAGCTTTCTTT.

This clone was seen more than once but under ten times. At the DNA level, this CDR3 is encoded by other sequences in the same sample as well. The V gene is TRBV7-9, the J gene TRBJ1-1; D gene uncertain. Germline values: CDR1 SEHNR, CDR2 FQNEAQ (reference sequence). The CDR3 has 12 amino acids. V lost 1 base and J lost 3, with 3 bases in between. CDR3 protein: CASSLDDTEAFF. CDR3 in DNA: TGTGCCAGCAGCTTAGACGACACTGAAGCTTTCTTT. The full variable domain, rest sourced from reference TRBV7-9 and TRBJ1-1, is DTGVSQNPRHKITKRGQNVTFRCDPISEHNRLYWYRQTLGQGPEFLTYFQNEAQLEKSRLLSDRFSAERPKGSFSTLEIQRTEQGDSAMYLCASSLDDTEAFFGQGTRLTVV.

This chain uses TRBV30 with TRBJ1-1, with unresolved D. This CDR3 has 13 residues. The germline V and J ends were trimmed by 7 bases and 0 bases, with 12 bases remaining between them. The V gene's germline CDR1 is GTSNPN and CDR2 SVGIG (reference sequence). In DNA form, the CDR3 reads TGTGCCTTTTCGAGGCTTTTGAACACTGAAGCTTTCTTT. Protein product: CAFSRLLNTEAFF.

The gene calls are TRBV5-4 and TRBJ1-2; 8 nucleotides align to TRBD1. Germline V gene data show CDR1 as SGHNT and CDR2 as YYREEE (reference sequence). The CDR3 runs 14 residues. J was trimmed by 1 base and V by 4 bases; bases with no gene match: 3. CDR3 loop: CASSRGQDNYGYTF. The CDR3 region has the DNA TGTGCCAGCAGCCGGGGACAGGATAACTATGGCTACACCTTC.

V and J are TRBV29-1 and TRBJ2-1; D is unresolved. V was trimmed by 4 bases and J by 10 bases, leaving 11 bases between them. The CDR3 is 11 residues long. CDR1 is SQVTM and CDR2 is ANQGSEA in the germline V gene. As DNA, the CDR3 is TGCAGCGTTGGGCAAGCGCGCGAGCAGTTCTTC. Protein sequence: CSVGQAREQFF.

CDR3 region: CASSQKRTGDEKLFF. DNA for the CDR3: TGTGCCAGCAGCCAAAAGCGGACAGGGGATGAAAAACTGTTTTTT. This sequence joins TRBV4-2 and TRBJ1-4; 9 positions agree with TRBD1. This CDR3 is built from 15 residues. Looked up from germline, CDR1 is LGHNA and CDR2 is YNFKEQ. J lost 6 bases, V lost 2 bases, and 4 bases had no gene match.

The rearrangement joins TRBV19 to TRBJ1-2, with no clear D. The CDR3 sequence is 16 residues long. Trimming left V 1 base short and J 0 bases short, with 12 bases between. CDR1 is LNHDA and CDR2 is SQIVND in the germline V gene (reference sequence). CDR3 loop: CASSIGSTGANYGYTF. For the CDR3, the DNA is TGTGCCAGTAGTATAGGTAGCACCGGAGCTAACTATGGCTACACCTTC.

The chain joins TRBV11-2 to TRBJ2-5, with 7 bases fitting TRBD2. Germline trimming cut 8 bases from V and 5 bases from J; bases unmatched to any gene: 11. Per the germline V gene, CDR1 is SGHAT and CDR2 is FQNNGV. The CDR3 has 14 amino acids. Here the CDR3 reads CASVPRGFGETQYF. The CDR3 DNA reads TGTGCCAGCGTCCCGCGGGGGTTCGGGGAGACCCAGTACTTC. Filled out from reference TRBV11-2 and TRBJ2-5, the complete variable domain reads EAGVAQSPRYKIIEKRQSVAFWCNPISGHATLYWYQQILGQGPKLLIQFQNNGVVDDSQLPKDRFSAERLKGVDSTLKIQPAKLEDSAVYLCASVPRGFGETQYFGPGTRLLVL.

This clone was found once. J is TRBJ2-3 and V is TRBV19; perhaps TRBD1 as D (6 bases). Germline V gives CDR1 LNHDA, CDR2 SQIVND (reference sequence). CDR3 length: 16 amino acids. Trimming stripped 1 base from V and 3 bases from J, with 14 bases between. CDR3 nucleotides: TGTGCCAGTAGTATAGCACAGGGAATAGGGACAGATACGCAGTATTTT. Residues: CASSIAQGIGTDTQYF.

V usage is TRBV30 and J usage is TRBJ1-1, with D perhaps matching TRBD1 (5 bases). Trimming removed 2 bases from V and 1 base from J, with 8 bases in between. The germline gives CDR1 GTSNPN, CDR2 SVGIG (reference sequence). This CDR3 contains 13 residues. The CDR3 spells CAWSRGENTEAFF. DNA of the CDR3: TGTGCCTGGAGTAGAGGGGAGAACACTGAAGCTTTCTTT. Together with reference TRBV30 and TRBJ1-1, the CDR3 gives the full variable domain: SQTIHQWPATLVQPVGSPLSLECTVEGTSNPNLYWYRQAAGRGLQLLFYSVGIGQISSEVPQNLSASRPQDRQFILSSKKLLLSDSGFYLCAWSRGENTEAFFGQGTRLTVV.

This chain links TRBV11-1 with TRBJ2-7, with TRBD1 matching over 10 bases. The V segment lost 5 bases and the J segment 3 bases; nucleotides outside the gene matches: 7. The CDR3 is 15 amino acids. CDR1 is SGHAT and CDR2 is FQDESV in the germline V gene (reference sequence). The CDR3 region has the DNA TGTGCCAGCAGCCGGGGACAGGGGCCATTCTACGAGCAGTACTTC. It encodes CASSRGQGPFYEQYF.

Comment on this clone: This sample includes further DNA sequences coding for the same CDR3. J is TRBJ1-2 and V is TRBV6-5; D is unclear. Germline CDR1 MNHEY, CDR2 SVGAGI. The CDR3 loop spans 11 amino acids. V was trimmed by 11 bases and J by 2 bases, leaving 9 bases between them. CDR3 sequence (DNA): TGTGCCTCGGGAGGGAACTATGGCTACACCTTC. Protein sequence: CASGGNYGYTF.

The chain joins TRBV15 to TRBJ1-2; no definite D call. V lost 3 bases to trimming and J lost 5 bases, with 19 bases between them. CDR3 length equals 16 residues. The germline V gene has CDR1 LNHNV and CDR2 YYDKDF (reference sequence). CDR3 residues: CATSSLPGPSRYGYTF. In DNA, the CDR3 is TGTGCCACCAGCAGTCTGCCGGGCCCATCGAGATATGGCTACACCTTC.

V gene TRBV6-6 combines with J gene TRBJ1-4; the D is unclear. The germline gives CDR1 MNHNY, CDR2 SVGAGI (reference sequence). This CDR3 has 13 amino acids. Trimming cost V 6 bases and J 4 bases, with 9 bases left between them. The CDR3 here is CASRADINEKLFF. CDR3 nucleotide sequence: TGTGCCAGCAGAGCCGACATTAATGAAAAACTGTTTTTT.

This sequence joins TRBV30 and TRBJ1-1, with D perhaps matching TRBD1 (5 bases). Germline CDR1 is GTSNPN and CDR2 is SVGIG (reference sequence). The ends were cut back, 8 bases at V and 2 bases at J, with 15 bases in the middle. CDR3 length: 13 amino acids. The CDR3 here is CAAQRQLNTEAFF. The CDR3 region has the DNA TGTGCCGCCCAGAGACAGCTTAACACTGAAGCTTTCTTT.

The chain carries TRBV2 and TRBJ1-6; 9 nucleotides align to TRBD1. Germline V gives CDR1 SNHLY, CDR2 FYNNEI. With 7 bases clipped from V and 14 bases from J, the junction kept 15 bases outside the gene matches. This CDR3 has 15 residues. CDR3 nucleotide sequence: TGTGCCAGCACCGTTTTCGGGACAGGGTCCGGTTCCCTCCACTTT. It codes for CASTVFGTGSGSLHF.

This chain uses TRBV5-1 with TRBJ1-4; maybe TRBD1 (5 bases). The length of the CDR3 is 18 residues. Germline CDR1 is SGHRS and CDR2 is YFSETQ. The V gene lost 4 bases and the J gene lost 3 bases, with 22 bases spanning the gap. The CDR3: CASSPGYSRAQANEKLFF. DNA of the CDR3: TGCGCCAGCAGCCCCGGATATTCCAGGGCGCAAGCTAATGAAAAACTGTTTTTT.

The genes are TRBV4-3 and TRBJ2-7, with D possibly matching TRBD2 (6 bases). CDR1 LGHNA and CDR2 YSLEER come from the germline V gene. V lost 1 base and J lost 0, with 10 bases in between. This CDR3 comprises 15 residues. CDR3 region: CASSQVAVFSYEQYF. DNA of the CDR3: TGCGCCAGCAGCCAAGTAGCGGTGTTCTCCTACGAGCAGTACTTC.

V and J are TRBV7-9 and TRBJ2-3; 8 bases are a match to TRBD2. With 5 bases clipped from V and 5 bases from J, the junction kept 9 bases outside the gene matches. There are 15 residues in the CDR3. CDR1 and CDR2 from the germline V gene are SEHNR and FQNEAQ (reference sequence). DNA of the CDR3: TGTGCCAGCAGCCAAAGCGGGAGAGGGGAAGATACGCAGTATTTT. This encodes CASSQSGRGEDTQYF.

The chain joins TRBV4-2 to TRBJ2-1; TRBD2 matches 10 bases. After removal of 5 bases from V and 3 bases from J, the junction contained 4 bases not matched to a gene. This CDR3 contains 15 residues. The germline V gene encodes CDR1 LGHNA and CDR2 YNFKEQ. As DNA, the CDR3 is TGTGCCAGCAGCGCCTCTAGCGGGAGCTACAATGAGCAGTTCTTC. Its translation: CASSASSGSYNEQFF.

V is TRBV5-5 and J is TRBJ1-2, with D uncertain. The V end lost 4 bases, the J end lost 3 bases, and 25 bases lay between the germline ends. The CDR3 has 18 amino acids. The V gene's germline CDR1 is SGHKS and CDR2 YYEKEE (reference sequence). CDR3 in DNA: TGTGCCAGCAGCAACTCAATAACAGACCTCAACCCATACTATGGCTACACCTTC. Translated, it gives CASSNSITDLNPYYGYTF.

This chain links TRBV7-2 with TRBJ2-3, with 14 bases aligning to TRBD2. The CDR3 totals 19 residues. Trimming removed 1 base from V and 5 bases from J; junction bases left unmatched: 11. CDR1 is SGHTA, CDR2 FQGNSA, per germline. For the CDR3, the DNA is TGTGCCAGCAGCTTAGAGCGACTAGCGGGAGGGAGGACGGGAGATACGCAGTATTTT. This encodes CASSLERLAGGRTGDTQYF.